This T cell receptor beta chain was documented in a study of technical replicates of blood from a handful of donors. Per germline, CDR1 KGHSH and CDR2 LQKENI. The CDR3 covers 15 residues. The V gene end was trimmed by 5 bases and the J gene end by 9 bases; junction bases not matched to a gene: 7. Using immunoSEQ multiplex PCR, the repertoire was profiled, and TCRdb retains in-frame clones only, with some absent. The repertoire holds 80,000 or so clones, around 96% seen once, with 0.2% in the top ten. The receptor comes from a human donor in good health. The specimen was T cells isolated from PBMCs. V is TRBV18 and J is TRBJ1-6, with 10 bases matching TRBD1. The CDR3 DNA follows: TGTGCCAGCTCAACGACAGGGGGCGCGGGTTCACCCCTCCACTTT. Its protein is CASSTTGGAGSPLHF.